A selection of T cell receptor beta chains follows, all from one sample in a study of cytomegalovirus exposure and HLA in healthy donors. Clones were read by immunoSEQ multiplex PCR, and TCRdb kept only the in-frame ones, dropping some. This sample has 74,000 or so clones, with roughly 76% found just once. Input material: PBMCs. These receptors were obtained from a woman between 40 and 50 years old in good health and CMV-seronegative. CDR3s include the opening cysteine and the closing phenylalanine or tryptophan. The D gene is left open where the match is weak. Size is omitted from some rows. Given values are once, few, many or a class for expanded clones.

D	V	size	J	CDR3	DNA
NA	TRBV7-8	NA	TRBJ2-5	CASSGAWQNQETQYF	TGTGCCAGCAGCGGGGCGTGGCAGAACCAAGAGACCCAGTACTTC
NA	TRBV5-5	NA	TRBJ1-1	CASNLLGGGNPLLEAFF	TGTGCCAGCAACCTCCTCGGTGGAGGGAACCCGCTCCTTGAAGCTTTCTTT
NA	TRBV14	NA	TRBJ1-2	CASSQDLDSPYGYTF	TGTGCCAGCAGCCAAGACCTGGACAGCCCATATGGCTACACCTTC
TRBD1	TRBV30	once	TRBJ2-7	CARDGTVAYEQYF	TGTGCCCGAGACGGGACAGTTGCCTACGAGCAGTACTTC
TRBD1	TRBV19	NA	TRBJ1-2	CASKKTGGTNYGYTF	TGTGCCAGTAAAAAGACAGGGGGCACTAACTATGGCTACACCTTC
NA	TRBV2	NA	TRBJ1-5	CASTPAAASNQPQHF	TGTGCCAGCACCCCGGCGGCGGCGAGCAATCAGCCCCAGCATTTT
NA	TRBV19	NA	TRBJ1-1	CASSAQASVTEAFF	TGTGCCAGTAGTGCACAGGCTAGCGTCACTGAAGCTTTCTTT
NA	TRBV5-1	NA	TRBJ2-5	CASSLGRGYQETQYF	TGCGCCAGCAGCTTGGGTAGGGGATACCAAGAGACCCAGTACTTC
TRBD1	TRBV27	NA	TRBJ2-1	CASSTGGVGFF	TGTGCCAGCAGTACAGGGGGCGTGGGGTTCTTC
TRBD2	TRBV5-1	NA	TRBJ2-1	CASSLDSGGASTEQFF	TGCGCCAGCAGCTTGGACTCCGGGGGGGCCTCCACTGAGCAGTTCTTC
NA	TRBV7-9	once	TRBJ1-4	CASSSGIGEKLFF	TGTGCCAGCAGCTCAGGGATCGGAGAAAAACTGTTTTTT
NA	TRBV11-2	NA	TRBJ1-5	CASAPLVEASNQPQHF	TGTGCCAGCGCCCCGCTAGTCGAAGCTAGCAATCAGCCCCAGCATTTT
NA	TRBV5-1	NA	TRBJ2-7	CASSLEGGRANEQYF	TGCGCCAGCAGCTTGGAGGGGGGGCGGGCCAACGAGCAGTACTTC
NA	TRBV10-2	NA	TRBJ2-7	CASSERGYEQYF	TGCGCCAGCAGTGAGCGGGGGTACGAGCAGTACTTC
TRBD1	TRBV11-3	NA	TRBJ2-3	CASSPGQGGTDTQYF	TGTGCCAGCAGCCCGGGACAGGGAGGCACAGATACGCAGTATTTT
NA	TRBV6-1	NA	TRBJ1-2	CASSVEGDSDGYTF	TGTGCCAGCAGTGTGGAAGGGGACTCGGATGGCTACACCTTC
TRBD1	TRBV14	NA	TRBJ2-7	CASRRTGASYEQYF	TGTGCCAGCAGAAGGACAGGAGCCTCCTACGAGCAGTACTTC
NA	TRBV2	NA	TRBJ1-4	CASTRLQGSDEKLFF	TGTGCCAGCACCAGATTGCAGGGGTCAGATGAAAAACTGTTTTTT
NA	TRBV11-2	NA	TRBJ2-1	CASRATPRGKMNEQFF	TGTGCCAGCAGAGCTACCCCCCGCGGGAAAATGAATGAGCAGTTCTTC
NA	TRBV29-1	few	TRBJ1-1	CSVGAGAMNTEAFF	TGCAGCGTTGGGGCAGGGGCGATGAACACTGAAGCTTTCTTT
TRBD1	TRBV18	NA	TRBJ1-2	CASSPLSGGTGRSYGYTF	TGTGCCAGCTCACCACTCTCAGGGGGGACAGGGAGAAGTTATGGCTACACCTTC
TRBD1	TRBV19	NA	TRBJ1-5	CASSIKGQGSQPQHF	TGTGCCAGTAGTATCAAGGGACAGGGCAGTCAGCCCCAGCATTTT
NA	TRBV2	few	TRBJ2-4	CASTAARVAKNIQYF	TGTGCCAGCACGGCGGCCCGGGTAGCCAAAAACATTCAGTACTTC
TRBD2	TRBV28	NA	TRBJ2-3	CASSFRVAGASTDTQYF	TGTGCCAGCAGCTTCCGCGTAGCGGGAGCTAGCACAGATACGCAGTATTTT
NA	TRBV21-1	NA	TRBJ1-2	CASSKAGRLTHYGYTF	TGTGCCAGCAGCAAAGCCGGCAGACTTACTCACTATGGCTACACCTTC
NA	TRBV25-1	once	TRBJ2-7	CASSEVGASWKQYF	TGTGCCAGCAGTGAGGTAGGGGCCTCGTGGAAGCAGTACTTC
NA	TRBV5-1	NA	TRBJ2-7	CASSLAVERRSYEQYF	TGCGCCAGCAGCTTGGCCGTGGAGCGGCGCTCCTACGAGCAGTACTTC
NA	TRBV5-1	NA	TRBJ2-1	CASSLAQGEAGNEQFF	TGCGCCAGCAGCTTGGCCCAGGGGGAGGCGGGCAATGAGCAGTTCTTC
TRBD2	TRBV19	few	TRBJ2-5	CASSISGGLQETQYF	TGTGCCAGTAGTATCAGCGGGGGCCTCCAAGAGACCCAGTACTTC
TRBD2	TRBV10-3	NA	TRBJ2-1	CAISDSGPANNEQFF	TGTGCCATCAGCGATAGCGGGCCTGCAAACAATGAGCAGTTCTTC
TRBD2	TRBV6-6	once	TRBJ2-7	CASSTTRTSSYEQYF	TGTGCCAGCAGCACTACTAGGACTAGCTCCTACGAGCAGTACTTC
TRBD2	TRBV7-2	NA	TRBJ2-1	CASSAGLAGVSNEQFF	TGTGCCAGCAGCGCGGGACTAGCGGGGGTATCCAATGAGCAGTTCTTC
NA	TRBV11-2	NA	TRBJ2-3	CASSFGTDTQYF	TGTGCCAGCAGCTTCGGCACAGATACGCAGTATTTT
TRBD1	TRBV7-2	NA	TRBJ2-5	CASSLGQGWETQYF	TGTGCCAGCAGCTTAGGACAGGGTTGGGAGACCCAGTACTTC
NA	TRBV9	NA	TRBJ2-1	CASSRDYPRGDNEQFF	TGTGCCAGCAGCAGGGACTATCCAAGGGGGGACAATGAGCAGTTCTTC
NA	TRBV28	NA	TRBJ1-4	CASSLPRGLHPTNEKLFF	TGTGCCAGCAGTTTACCTCGCGGTTTACATCCAACTAATGAAAAACTGTTTTTT
NA	TRBV5-4	NA	TRBJ2-5	CASSLDDGRDETQYF	TGTGCCAGCAGCTTGGACGACGGGAGAGATGAGACCCAGTACTTC
TRBD1	TRBV10-1	NA	TRBJ2-7	CASSDRGRGLSEQYF	TGCGCCAGCAGTGACCGCGGCAGGGGGCTGTCCGAGCAGTACTTC
NA	TRBV4-2	NA	TRBJ1-2	CASSQTRTGYGYTF	TGTGCCAGCAGCCAAACTAGGACGGGCTATGGCTACACCTTC
NA	TRBV4-3	NA	TRBJ1-3	CASSQDGPLVSSGNTIYF	TGCGCCAGCAGCCAAGATGGTCCATTAGTAAGCTCTGGAAACACCATATATTTT
TRBD1	TRBV30	few	TRBJ1-6	CAWSHRDRDNSPLHF	TGTGCCTGGAGTCACCGGGACAGGGATAATTCACCCCTCCACTTT
TRBD1	TRBV30	NA	TRBJ2-2	CAWETGETGELFF	TGTGCCTGGGAGACAGGGGAAACCGGGGAGCTGTTTTTT
NA	TRBV7-9	few	TRBJ2-1	CASSLGVGGRGEQFF	TGTGCCAGCAGCTTAGGAGTGGGGGGTAGGGGTGAGCAGTTCTTC
NA	TRBV5-5	NA	TRBJ1-1	CASSLGAVFF	TGTGCCAGCAGCTTGGGTGCGGTTTTCTTT
NA	TRBV19	few	TRBJ2-5	CASSMKGKGTQYF	TGTGCCAGTAGTATGAAGGGGAAAGGAACCCAGTACTTC
NA	TRBV7-3	NA	TRBJ2-2	CASSSGTGELFF	TGTGCCAGCAGCTCCGGGACCGGGGAGCTGTTTTTT
NA	TRBV4-1	once	TRBJ1-6	CASSQDEEWRSPLHF	TGCGCCAGCAGCCAAGACGAAGAGTGGAGATCACCCCTCCACTTT